A selection of T cell receptor beta chains follows, all from one sample in a study of blood T cell repertoires in COVID-19. Profiled with immunoSEQ multiplex PCR; TCRdb holds only in-frame clones, not every one. There are about 210,000 clones in the sample; 65% to 90% occur only once, and 8.5% to 10% lies in the top ten. What was sequenced was PBMCs or T cells enriched from blood (not recorded which). The receptors were gathered from a woman aged 45 to 65 with acute COVID-19. The CDR3 runs from the conserved cysteine through the conserved F or W. A D gene is named only where the DNA matches it firmly. Clone size appears in some rows only: once, few, many, or a class for an expanded clone.

NA	TRBV7-2	NA	TRBJ2-3	CASSFQPRSQDTQYF	TGTGCCAGCAGCTTTCAACCTCGGAGCCAAGATACGCAGTATTTT
NA	TRBV6-5	NA	TRBJ1-3	CASSMGGGGNTIYF	TGTGCCAGCAGTATGGGGGGTGGTGGAAACACCATATATTTT
TRBD2	TRBV28	NA	TRBJ2-1	CASQRAGGGNEQFF	TGTGCCAGTCAAAGGGCGGGAGGAGGCAATGAGCAGTTCTTC
NA	TRBV11-2	NA	TRBJ2-7	CASSPAHSSYEQYF	TGTGCCAGCAGCCCCGCGCACTCATCCTACGAGCAGTACTTC
NA	TRBV19	NA	TRBJ2-7	CASRREQGYEQYF	TGTGCCAGCAGGAGAGAACAGGGCTACGAGCAGTACTTC
TRBD1	TRBV28	NA	TRBJ1-6	CASRLGGQDNSPLHF	TGTGCCAGCCGGTTGGGTGGACAGGATAATTCACCCCTCCACTTT
TRBD1	TRBV4-3	NA	TRBJ1-1	CASSLGQGSRTEAFF	TGCGCCAGCAGCCTTGGACAGGGTTCGCGCACTGAAGCTTTCTTT
TRBD1	TRBV4-1	NA	TRBJ2-1	CASSLGQGDNEQFF	TGCGCCAGCAGCTTAGGACAGGGTGACAATGAGCAGTTCTTC
NA	TRBV15	once	TRBJ2-3	CATSGFTWGGRRSTDTQYF	TGTGCCACCAGCGGATTCACTTGGGGGGGCCGAAGGAGCACAGATACGCAGTATTTT
NA	TRBV5-3	NA	TRBJ2-3	CAPRKLLTDTQYF	TGTGCCCCTAGAAAACTCCTCACAGATACGCAGTATTTT
TRBD1	TRBV12-3/TRBV12-4	NA	TRBJ1-5	CASKTGVSQPQHF	TGTGCCAGCAAAACAGGGGTTAGTCAGCCCCAGCATTTT
TRBD1	TRBV7-2	NA	TRBJ1-2	CASSKAGTAYGYTF	TGTGCCAGCAGCAAAGCCGGGACAGCCTATGGCTACACCTTC
NA	TRBV6-6	NA	TRBJ2-7	CASSRNAGQSRSYEQYF	TGTGCCAGCAGCCGAAACGCAGGACAGTCAAGATCCTACGAGCAGTACTTC
NA	TRBV28	NA	TRBJ2-1	CASSPAGNRARNEQFF	TGTGCCAGCAGTCCCGCGGGAAACCGAGCTCGCAATGAGCAGTTCTTC
NA	TRBV21-1	NA	TRBJ2-2	CASSKGRAVNTGELFF	TGTGCCAGCAGCAAAGGGCGGGCAGTAAACACCGGGGAGCTGTTTTTT
NA	TRBV18	NA	TRBJ2-6	CASSPDPQGSGANVLTF	TGTGCCAGCTCACCCGACCCGCAGGGCTCTGGGGCCAACGTCCTGACTTTC
TRBD2	TRBV18	few	TRBJ2-3	CASSPVRGAGDTQYF	TGTGCCAGCTCACCAGTGCGGGGGGCAGGAGATACGCAGTATTTT
NA	TRBV6-5	NA	TRBJ1-6	CASSQQGYSPLHF	TGTGCCAGCAGTCAACAGGGTTATTCACCCCTCCACTTT
NA	TRBV18	NA	TRBJ2-5	CASSRQTPGGQETQYF	TGTGCCAGCTCACGACAAACTCCAGGGGGGCAAGAGACCCAGTACTTC
TRBD2	TRBV27	NA	TRBJ2-7	CASSFETVAGSEQYF	TGTGCCAGCAGTTTCGAGACCGTAGCGGGTAGCGAGCAGTACTTC
TRBD1	TRBV28	NA	TRBJ1-4	CASRMTGPTNEKLFF	TGTGCCAGCAGAATGACAGGGCCCACTAATGAAAAACTGTTTTTT
NA	TRBV28	NA	TRBJ2-5	CASSYVRGGETQYF	TGTGCCAGCAGTTACGTCAGGGGTGGGGAGACCCAGTACTTC
TRBD1	TRBV27	NA	TRBJ2-1	CASRSIRRGSLDNEQFF	TGTGCCAGCAGGTCGATTCGCAGGGGGTCCCTTGACAATGAGCAGTTCTTC
TRBD1	TRBV28	NA	TRBJ1-6	CASRWGQYNSPLHF	TGTGCCAGCAGATGGGGACAGTATAATTCACCCCTCCACTTT
NA	TRBV2	NA	TRBJ1-2	CASTPTGGLNYGYTF	TGTGCCAGCACCCCCACAGGAGGGTTAAACTATGGCTACACCTTC
TRBD1	TRBV28	NA	TRBJ2-5	CASRIWDSETQYF	TGTGCCAGCAGGATCTGGGACAGCGAGACCCAGTACTTC
NA	TRBV28	NA	TRBJ1-4	CASSSHPTGTNEKLFF	TGTGCCAGCAGTTCACACCCGACAGGCACTAATGAAAAACTGTTTTTT
NA	TRBV29-1	NA	TRBJ2-7	CSVEDLAPSEQYF	TGCAGCGTTGAAGATTTGGCCCCTTCCGAGCAGTACTTC
TRBD1	TRBV7-2	NA	TRBJ1-1	CASSLGQLGTEAFF	TGTGCCAGCAGCTTGGGACAGTTGGGGACTGAAGCTTTCTTT
NA	TRBV28	NA	TRBJ2-1	CASSTLSGEQFF	TGTGCCAGCAGCACCCTCAGCGGCGAGCAGTTCTTC
TRBD1	TRBV4-3	NA	TRBJ2-7	CASSLRQGNYEQYF	TGCGCCAGCAGCCTACGACAGGGGAACTACGAGCAGTACTTC
NA	TRBV14	many	TRBJ2-5	CASSQVTGLVQETQYF	TGTGCCAGCAGCCAAGTTACAGGGCTTGTGCAAGAGACCCAGTACTTC
TRBD2	TRBV7-6	NA	TRBJ2-1	CASSPASSGGAYNEQFF	TGTGCCAGCAGCCCCGCCTCTAGCGGGGGGGCCTACAATGAGCAGTTCTTC
NA	TRBV4-1	NA	TRBJ2-2	CASSQGGAVLGWTGELFF	TGCGCCAGCAGCCAAGGTGGGGCTGTTCTCGGGTGGACCGGGGAGCTGTTTTTT
NA	TRBV30	NA	TRBJ1-2	CAWSVEANYGYTF	TGTGCCTGGAGTGTCGAGGCTAACTATGGCTACACCTTC
NA	TRBV6-5	NA	TRBJ2-5	CASTKDRGETQYF	TGTGCCAGCACAAAAGATCGGGGAGAGACCCAGTACTTC
TRBD1	TRBV7-6	NA	TRBJ2-5	CASSLQGAGQVAQYF	TGTGCCAGCAGCTTACAGGGGGCCGGCCAAGTGGCCCAGTACTTC
TRBD2	TRBV7-2	once	TRBJ2-7	CASSTEYGGRAYEQYF	TGTGCCAGCAGCACCGAATATGGCGGGAGGGCCTACGAGCAGTACTTC
NA	TRBV7-5	NA	TRBJ2-3	CVRSFLAGGSTSTDTQYF	TGTGTCAGAAGCTTTCTAGCGGGAGGGTCTACTAGCACAGATACGCAGTATTTT
TRBD1	TRBV4-3	NA	TRBJ2-7	CASSHQKGTGFYEQYF	TGCGCCAGCAGCCACCAAAAGGGGACAGGGTTCTACGAGCAGTACTTC
TRBD2	TRBV4-1	once	TRBJ2-1	CASSQDFGASGGNEQFF	TGCGCCAGCAGCCAAGATTTCGGCGCTAGCGGGGGCAATGAGCAGTTCTTC
NA	TRBV6-5	once	TRBJ1-2	CASSYPEVRKNYGYTF	TGTGCCAGCAGTTACCCCGAGGTCCGGAAAAACTATGGCTACACCTTC
TRBD1	TRBV3-1/TRBV3-2	NA	TRBJ1-1	CASSQDRQGRTEAFF	TGTGCCAGCAGCCAAGACCGACAGGGGCGGACTGAAGCTTTCTTT
NA	TRBV4-1	once	TRBJ1-5	CASSLDSSNQPQHF	TGCGCCAGCAGCCTCGACAGTAGCAATCAGCCCCAGCATTTT
TRBD2	TRBV4-3	NA	TRBJ2-2	CASSQGGVSGGENTGELFF	TGCGCCAGCAGCCAAGGGGGTGTTAGCGGGGGCGAGAACACCGGGGAGCTGTTTTTT